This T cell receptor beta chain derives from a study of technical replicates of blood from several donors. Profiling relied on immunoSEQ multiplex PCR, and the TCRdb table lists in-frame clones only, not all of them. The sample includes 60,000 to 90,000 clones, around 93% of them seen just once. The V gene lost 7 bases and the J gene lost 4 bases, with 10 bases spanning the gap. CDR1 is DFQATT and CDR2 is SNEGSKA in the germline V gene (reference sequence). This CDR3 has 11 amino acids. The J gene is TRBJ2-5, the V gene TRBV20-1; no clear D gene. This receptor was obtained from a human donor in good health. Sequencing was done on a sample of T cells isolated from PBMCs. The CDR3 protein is CSGRTGETQYF. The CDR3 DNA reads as TGCAGTGGGAGAACGGGAGAGACCCAGTACTTC.